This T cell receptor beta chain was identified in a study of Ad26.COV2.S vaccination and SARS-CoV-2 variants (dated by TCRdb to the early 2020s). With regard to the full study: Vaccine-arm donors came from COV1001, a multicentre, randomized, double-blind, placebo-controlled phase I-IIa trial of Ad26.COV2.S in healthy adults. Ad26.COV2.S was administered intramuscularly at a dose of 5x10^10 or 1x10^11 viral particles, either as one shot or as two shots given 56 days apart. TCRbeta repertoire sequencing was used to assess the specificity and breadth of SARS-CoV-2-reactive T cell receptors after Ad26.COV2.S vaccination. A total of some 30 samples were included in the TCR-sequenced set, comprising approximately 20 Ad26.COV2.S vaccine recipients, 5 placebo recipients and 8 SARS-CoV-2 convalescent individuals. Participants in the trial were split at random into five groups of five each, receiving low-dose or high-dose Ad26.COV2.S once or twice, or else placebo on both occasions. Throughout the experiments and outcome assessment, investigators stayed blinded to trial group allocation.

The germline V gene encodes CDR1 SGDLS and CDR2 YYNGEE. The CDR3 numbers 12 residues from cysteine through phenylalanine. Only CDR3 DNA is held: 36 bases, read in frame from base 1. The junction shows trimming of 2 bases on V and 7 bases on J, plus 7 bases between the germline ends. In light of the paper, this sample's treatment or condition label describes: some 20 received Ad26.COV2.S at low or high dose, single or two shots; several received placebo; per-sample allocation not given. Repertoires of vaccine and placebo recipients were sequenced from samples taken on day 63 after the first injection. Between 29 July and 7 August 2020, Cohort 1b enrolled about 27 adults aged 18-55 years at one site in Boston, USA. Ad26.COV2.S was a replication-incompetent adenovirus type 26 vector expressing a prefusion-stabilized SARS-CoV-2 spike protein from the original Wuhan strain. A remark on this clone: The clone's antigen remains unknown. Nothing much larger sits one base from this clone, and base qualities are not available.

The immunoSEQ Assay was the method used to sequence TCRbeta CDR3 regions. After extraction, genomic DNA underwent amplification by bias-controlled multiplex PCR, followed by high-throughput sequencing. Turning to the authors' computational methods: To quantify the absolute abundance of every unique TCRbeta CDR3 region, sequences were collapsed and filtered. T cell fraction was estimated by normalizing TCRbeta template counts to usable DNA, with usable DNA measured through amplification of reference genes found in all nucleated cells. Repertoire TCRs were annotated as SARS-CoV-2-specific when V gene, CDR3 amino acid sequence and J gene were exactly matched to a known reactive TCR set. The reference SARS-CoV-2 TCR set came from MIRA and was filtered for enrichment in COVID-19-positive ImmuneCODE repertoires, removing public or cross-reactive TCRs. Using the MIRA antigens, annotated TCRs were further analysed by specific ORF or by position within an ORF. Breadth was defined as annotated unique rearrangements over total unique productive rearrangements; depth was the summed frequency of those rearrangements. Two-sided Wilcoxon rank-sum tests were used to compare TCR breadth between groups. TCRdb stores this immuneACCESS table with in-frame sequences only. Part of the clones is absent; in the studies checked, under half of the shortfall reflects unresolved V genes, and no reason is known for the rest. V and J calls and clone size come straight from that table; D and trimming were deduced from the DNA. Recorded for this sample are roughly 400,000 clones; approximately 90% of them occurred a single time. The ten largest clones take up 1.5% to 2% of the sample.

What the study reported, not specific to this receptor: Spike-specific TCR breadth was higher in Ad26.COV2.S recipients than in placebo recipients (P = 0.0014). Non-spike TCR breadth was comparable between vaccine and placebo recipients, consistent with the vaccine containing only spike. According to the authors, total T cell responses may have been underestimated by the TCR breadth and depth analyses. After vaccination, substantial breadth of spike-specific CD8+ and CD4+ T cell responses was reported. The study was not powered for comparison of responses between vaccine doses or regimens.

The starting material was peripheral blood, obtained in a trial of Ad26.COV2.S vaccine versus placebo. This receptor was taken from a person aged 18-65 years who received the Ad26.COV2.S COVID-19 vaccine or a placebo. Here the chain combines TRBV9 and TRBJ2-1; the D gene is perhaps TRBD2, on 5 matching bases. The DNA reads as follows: TGTGCCAGCAGCGTGAGCGGAAATGAGCAGTTCTTC. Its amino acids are CASSVSGNEQFF.